This T cell receptor (beta chain) was identified in a study of blood T cell repertoires in COVID-19. Study overall: PBMCs, B-cell-depleted T cells, or T cells provided the cDNA or gDNA that made up the material.

The table came from immunoSEQ multiplex PCR; TCRdb's copy has only in-frame clones and leaves some out. This table has roughly 100,000 clones, 80% to 95% appearing once. In germline, CDR1 is SEHNR, CDR2 FQNEAQ (reference sequence). The V end was cut by 1 base, the J end by 3 bases, with 21 bases between. The CDR3 spans 19 residues. The sequencing input was peripheral blood. The receptor's source is a man aged 18 to 30 with acute or convalescent COVID-19. The chain links TRBV7-9 to TRBJ2-2, with a tentative D call TRBD1 (5 bases). The CDR3 region has the DNA TGTGCCAGCAGCTTAGGAGGTACGCTGGGGCGTTTGGACACCGGGGAGCTGTTTTTT. As protein: CASSLGGTLGRLDTGELFF.